The 16 T cell receptor beta chains presented below share a single source sample, sequenced in a study of T cells in Graves' hyperthyroidism and ophthalmopathy. Amplification of TCR beta CDR3 regions used RNA as the template. HTBI primers were employed in a first-round RT-PCR of the TCR CDR3. TCRdb processed the multiplex PCR reads anew with MiXCR; each CDR3 protein has one entry. The data hold 350,000 to 400,000 distinct CDR3 sequences, with approximately 14% observed a single time. The sample taken for sequencing was blood. The receptors derive from a woman in her sixties with Graves' hyperthyroidism.

On this clonotype itself: One base away lies a much larger clone, so this may be a sequencing read error. The rearrangement joins TRBV24-1 to TRBJ2-1; D may be TRBD2 (6 bases). The germline V gene encodes CDR1 KGHDR and CDR2 SFDVKD. This CDR3 region has 14 residues. The CDR3 DNA reads as TGTACCACCAGTGATCAAAGCGGGCACAATGAGCAGTTCTTC. It encodes CTTSDQSGHNEQFF.

This clonotype appeared many times. This chain connects TRBV12-5 to TRBJ2-1, with 8 bases that match TRBD1. This CDR3 has 14 residues. Germline CDR1 LGHNT, CDR2 FRNRAP. With V trimmed by 1 base and J by 7 bases, 3 bases remained unmatched. This CDR3 reads CASGLGQGINEQFF. CDR3 in DNA: TGTGCTAGTGGTTTGGGACAGGGGATAAATGAGCAGTTCTTC.

There are a few counts of this clonotype. The chain employs TRBV5-4 and TRBJ1-3; 7 nucleotides align to TRBD1. Trimming cost V 5 bases and J 4 bases; bases outside gene matches: 6. The CDR3 is 14 amino acids. The germline CDR1 and CDR2 sequences are SGHNT and YYREEE (reference sequence). The CDR3 spells CASSPTGVGNTIYF. The CDR3 DNA follows: TGTGCCAGCAGTCCCACAGGGGTCGGAAACACCATATATTTT.

This clonotype was recorded many times. The chain employs TRBV12-3 or TRBV12-4 and TRBJ2-2, with a possible D match to TRBD2 (5 bases). The V end lost 5 bases, the J end lost 3 bases, and 10 bases lay between the germline ends. This CDR3 spans 14 amino acids. CDR3 amino acids: CASSPGIDTGELFF. The CDR3 coding sequence is TGTGCCAGCAGTCCGGGGATTGACACCGGGGAGCTGTTTTTT.

The CDR3: CASSPQSGRTNYGYTF. In nucleotides, the CDR3 is TGTGCCAGCTCACCACAATCGGGACGGACTAACTATGGCTACACCTTC. The chain carries TRBV18 and TRBJ1-2, with a weak D call TRBD1 (5 bases). This CDR3 is built from 16 residues. Trimming took 1 base from V and 0 from J, leaving 12 bases between them. Germline lookup yields CDR1 KGHSH and CDR2 LQKENI.

This clonotype was counted many times. The chain joins TRBV6-1 to TRBJ2-1; 10 nucleotides agree with TRBD2. After removal of 1 base from V and 4 bases from J, the junction contained 7 bases not matched to a gene. Germline loops: CDR1 MNHNS, CDR2 SASEGT. This CDR3 comprises 17 residues. This chain's CDR3 is CASSEVRAGGLYNEQFF. CDR3 DNA sequence: TGTGCCAGCAGTGAAGTGAGAGCGGGAGGGCTTTACAATGAGCAGTTCTTC.

This clonotype was found many times. The rearrangement uses TRBV11-2 and TRBJ2-3; the D gene is possibly TRBD1 (5 bases). The length of the CDR3 is 15 residues. The V and J ends lost 3 bases and 1 base respectively, with 11 bases between them. Germline CDR1 reads SGHAT; CDR2 reads FQNNGV. Here the CDR3 DNA reads TGTGCCAGCAGCTTCCCAGGGCCCCGCACAGATACGCAGTATTTT. It encodes CASSFPGPRTDTQYF.

This clonotype was seen only a few times. The chain joins TRBV14 to TRBJ2-2; 8 positions agree with TRBD2. V was pared by 0 bases and J by 4 bases, with 4 bases of the junction left unmatched. The CDR3 totals 16 residues. Per germline, CDR1 SGHDN and CDR2 FVKESK. CDR3 loop: CASSQDVGRATGELFF. CDR3 DNA: TGTGCCAGCAGCCAAGACGTCGGGAGGGCCACCGGGGAGCTGTTTTTT.

The chain recombines TRBV3-1 with TRBJ2-1; possibly TRBD1 for D (8 bases). Per the germline V gene, CDR1 is LGHDT and CDR2 is YNNKEL (reference sequence). The V end lost 3 bases, the J end lost 8 bases, and 20 bases lay between the germline ends. This CDR3 has 16 amino acids. This chain's CDR3 is CASSHYFQGAGDEQFF. CDR3 sequence (DNA): TGTGCCAGCAGCCATTACTTCCAGGGGGCGGGAGATGAGCAGTTCTTC.

In nucleotides, the CDR3 is TGCAGTGCATACGCCCCCCCGGGACTAGCGGGAGGAGGAAGCACAGATACGCAGTATTTT. Translating gives CSAYAPPGLAGGGSTDTQYF. V is TRBV20-1 and J is TRBJ2-3; 15 bases match TRBD2. Germline assignment: CDR1 DFQATT and CDR2 SNEGSKA (reference sequence). CDR3 length equals 20 residues. J lost 0 bases, V lost 6 bases, and 16 bases had no gene match.

The table lists this clonotype with many counts. The J gene is TRBJ2-1, the V gene TRBV20-1; D unclear. The CDR3 consists of 12 residues. V was trimmed by 6 bases and J by 0 bases, leaving 6 bases between them. CDR1 DFQATT and CDR2 SNEGSKA come from the germline V gene (reference sequence). The CDR3, as DNA: TGCAGTGCGCTCCTCTCCTACAATGAGCAGTTCTTC. This encodes CSALLSYNEQFF.

V gene TRBV5-1 combines with J gene TRBJ2-7; 7 bases fit TRBD1. V lost 4 bases to trimming and J lost 2 bases; unmatched junction nucleotides: 9. The CDR3 consists of 15 residues. The germline V gene encodes CDR1 SGHRS and CDR2 YFSETQ. CDR3: CASSQQTGFTYEQYF. CDR3 sequence (DNA): TGCGCCAGCAGCCAACAGACAGGGTTCACCTACGAGCAGTACTTC.

This chain uses TRBV28 with TRBJ1-5; D gene unclear. The germline V gene encodes CDR1 MDHEN and CDR2 SYDVKM. V was pared by 6 bases and J by 0 bases, with 15 bases between. The CDR3 is 16 residues long. CDR3 region: CASRLPGSNSNQPQHF. The CDR3, as DNA: TGTGCCAGCAGACTGCCCGGGTCCAATAGCAATCAGCCCCAGCATTTT.

This clonotype was counted ten times or more. V is TRBV6-1 and J is TRBJ2-7, with 7 bases aligning to TRBD2. CDR1 is MNHNS and CDR2 is SASEGT in the germline V gene. The V segment lost 1 base and the J segment 0 bases; nucleotides outside the gene matches: 9. The CDR3 extends over 17 amino acids. This CDR3 is CASSEEGLAAPSYEQYF. The CDR3 DNA reads as TGTGCCAGCAGTGAAGAAGGGCTAGCGGCTCCCTCCTACGAGCAGTACTTC.

This clonotype was detected ten times or more. The chain uses TRBV18 and TRBJ2-5; TRBD2 might be the D (5 bases). Germline V lookup: CDR1 KGHSH, CDR2 LQKENI. The length of the CDR3 is 14 residues. Deletions cut 2 bases from V and 3 bases from J, with 10 bases between. CDR3 loop: CASSPSAREETQYF. The CDR3 DNA reads TGTGCCAGCTCACCATCTGCGCGGGAAGAGACCCAGTACTTC.

This clonotype was counted many times. The chain uses TRBV6-1 and TRBJ2-7; TRBD1 might be the D (6 bases). CDR3 size: 14 residues. From germline, CDR1 is MNHNS and CDR2 SASEGT. V was cut by 5 bases and J by 6 bases, with 17 bases left in between. DNA of the CDR3: TGTGCCAGCAGTTACATTTATTCCAGGGGCGAGCAGTACTTC. Protein product: CASSYIYSRGEQYF.